The present entry profiles one TCR beta chain with its context. This clone appeared a single time. No antigen is known for it. Per-base quality was not reported, and no clone a single base away is much larger than it. Per the publication, the time point label means: about 28 days (+/-7) after the second vaccine dose. AZD1222 recipients with second doses at about 4 weeks or about 12 weeks were pooled, because spike-specific TCR depth and breadth did not differ between schedules. Vaccinee samples were obtained from the UK trials COV001 and COV002, which included a single-blind randomized controlled phase 2/3 trial of AZD1222 (ChAdOx1 nCoV-19) in healthy adults. For TCRbeta chain sequencing, PBMC samples from trial participants were taken at day 0 and at day 28 after the second dose. This entry is derived from a study of T cell responses to AZD1222 COVID-19 vaccine (dated by TCRdb to the early 2020s). Describing the broader study: A total of over 230 trial participants underwent TCR sequencing, of whom about 200 received two doses of AZD1222 and some 26 received two doses of the MenACWY control vaccine. Enrollment into the trials was organized by age into subgroups of 18-55, 56-69 and 70-plus years, and those subgroups contained roughly 160, 29 and 62 TCR-sequenced participants, respectively. The investigation overall reported the following: Epitopes outside the regions mutated in the B.1.351 and B.1.1.7 variants were reportedly recognized by nearly half of the unique spike-specific TCRs. The 56-69-year group was small, and its depth increase did not reach significance, likely because of low power. CD4 TCRs associated with the vaccine covered the entire spike protein, and the dominant responses were in regions 160-218 and 743-854. Because no day 14 peak-response samples were available, the repertoires could be characterized only after the peak T cell response. Only five or six AZD1222 recipients were SARS-CoV-2 seropositive at baseline, limiting conclusions about previously exposed vaccinees. Participants were mostly white British and included more females than males, and it was suggested by the authors that clonal diversity may have been underestimated. A significant rise in spike-specific TCR breadth and depth was observed after two AZD1222 doses relative to day 0 and relative to MenACWY recipients.

The CDR3 contains 15 residues, cysteine and phenylalanine counted. Here the CDR3 DNA is all that survives: 45 bases in frame from base 1. Trimming accounts for 6 bases at V and 9 bases at J, while the number of junction bases matched to no gene is 15. CDR1 is given as SGHAT and CDR2 as FQNNGV, both from the germline V gene. The CDR3 regions of human TCRbeta chains were analyzed by immunosequencing. For the original study's pipeline: Repertoire TCRs were checked for matches against a reference library of SARS-CoV-2-specific TCRs that had been generated using the MIRA antigen-specificity platform. Breadth meant the fraction of unique TCRs that were SARS-CoV-2-associated, whereas depth meant the fraction of total T cells that were SARS-CoV-2-associated. Using the MIRA data, each spike-specific TCR was assigned both to the spike region to which the TCR was reactive and to a CD4 or CD8 class. Log10-transformed breadth and depth values were compared by one-way ANOVA with Sidak's multiple comparisons tests. TCRdb carries this immuneACCESS record with in-frame sequences only. Its versions omit some clonotypes, under half of them owing to an unresolved V gene in the studies checked, with the rest unexplained. V and J calls and clone size are as listed in that table; D and trimming were resolved from the DNA. The sample records about 59,000 clones, roughly nine tenths of which are singletons. The ten largest clones add up to 5% to 6.5% of the sample.

The chain was built from TRBV11-2 and TRBJ2-7; the junction holds 9 bases that match TRBD1. This TCR derives from an adult who received the AZD1222 COVID-19 vaccine. The sample here was peripheral blood, taken 28 days after the second AZD1222 dose. The CDR3 here reads CASRKPGQGPPGQYF. The nucleotide sequence is TGTGCCAGCAGGAAACCGGGACAGGGACCACCTGGGCAGTACTTC.